The 8 T cell receptor beta chains given below trace back to one sample, sequenced in a study of beta chain features in type 1 diabetes (dated by TCRdb to the late 2010s). Receptor libraries were prepared by the immunoSEQ multiplex PCR assay. The High Capacity cDNA Reverse Transcription Kit was used to reverse transcribe all of the isolated RNA, meaning that expressed TCRB transcripts were what got sequenced. TCRdb retrieved this table from immuneACCESS and kept in-frame rearrangements only. Not all clones are present; in checked studies, unresolved V genes account for under half, and no reason is known for the remainder. Recorded for this sample are 150,000 to 190,000 clones; under 9.5% of them occurred a single time. The ten top clones hold 0.65% of the sample. Sequencing was performed on central memory CD4+ T cells from blood. The source of these receptors is a man between 18 and 29 years old in good health.

The rearrangement uses TRBV9 and TRBJ2-7; 12 bases map to TRBD2. This CDR3 comprises 15 residues. V dropped 0 bases and J dropped 2; count of bases not matched to a gene: 0. Germline V lookup: CDR1 SGDLS, CDR2 YYNGEE. CDR3 bases: TGTGCCAGCAGCGTAGCTAGCGGGGGGGCCTACGAGCAGTACTTC. Protein product: CASSVASGGAYEQYF.

The chain carries TRBV7-2 and TRBJ2-1; 11 nucleotides match TRBD2. Trimming at V came to 4 bases and at J to 5 bases, leaving 4 bases not matched to a gene. CDR1 is SGHTA, CDR2 FQGNSA, per germline. This CDR3 is built from 15 residues. The CDR3 sequence: CASSYGTSGNNEQFF. The CDR3 DNA reads TGTGCCAGCAGCTATGGGACTAGCGGTAACAATGAGCAGTTCTTC.

This clone turned up a few times. The gene calls are TRBV11-2 and TRBJ1-2; 7 bases are a match to TRBD1. J gave up 5 bases and V 3 bases, and 6 bases lay outside the gene matches. This CDR3 is 14 amino acids long. Germline values: CDR1 SGHAT, CDR2 FQNNGV. CDR3 coding DNA: TGTGCCAGCAGCTTGGTCGAGACAGGGTATGGCTACACCTTC. The encoded protein is CASSLVETGYGYTF.

The chain employs TRBV7-9 and TRBJ1-6; D is unclear. This CDR3 has 16 residues. The germline V gene encodes CDR1 SEHNR and CDR2 FQNEAQ (reference sequence). Trimming pared 5 bases from V and 6 bases from J, leaving 17 bases between. Here the CDR3 reads CASSPRFSTGNSPLHF. The CDR3, as DNA: TGTGCCAGCAGCCCCCGTTTTAGTACCGGTAATTCACCCCTCCACTTT.

The chain couples TRBV5-1 to TRBJ2-1, with TRBD2 matching 9 bases. J lost 5 bases, V lost 4 bases, and 4 bases had no gene match. The CDR3 is 14 residues long. CDR1 is SGHRS and CDR2 is YFSETQ in the germline V gene. The CDR3 region has the DNA TGCGCCAGCAGCCACGGGACTAGCAACAATGAGCAGTTCTTC. This encodes CASSHGTSNNEQFF. Together with reference TRBV5-1 and TRBJ2-1, the CDR3 gives the full variable domain: KAGVTQTPRYLIKTRGQQVTLSCSPISGHRSVSWYQQTPGQGLQFLFEYFSETQRNKGNFPGRFSGRQFSNSRSEMNVSTLELGDSALYLCASSHGTSNNEQFFGPGTRLTVL.

This clone was found a few times. V usage is TRBV30 and J usage is TRBJ2-5, with D possibly matching TRBD2 (5 bases). Germline V gives CDR1 GTSNPN, CDR2 SVGIG (reference sequence). V was clipped by 6 bases and J by 5 bases, with 19 bases between them. The length of the CDR3 is 14 residues. The CDR3 loop reads CACSTRGYGETQYF. In DNA, the CDR3 is TGTGCCTGTTCGACGCGAGGGTATGGCGAGACCCAGTACTTC.

A word on this clone: Other DNA sequences in the same sample also yield this CDR3. The rearrangement joins TRBV18 to TRBJ1-4; maybe TRBD1 (6 bases). Germline V lookup: CDR1 KGHSH, CDR2 LQKENI. Trimming shortened V by 3 bases and J by 5 bases, and 7 bases separated the two germline ends. The CDR3 covers 13 residues. The CDR3 bases are TGTGCCAGCTCACCCGGACAGAATGAAAAACTGTTTTTT. Translated, it gives CASSPGQNEKLFF. The full variable domain, rest sourced from reference TRBV18 and TRBJ1-4, is NAGVMQNPRHLVRRRGQEARLRCSPMKGHSHVYWYRQLPEEGLKFMVYLQKENIIDESGMPKERFSAEFPKEGPSILRIQQVVRGDSAAYFCASSPGQNEKLFFGSGTQLSVL.

The chain is built from TRBV4-1 and TRBJ1-1; tentatively, D is TRBD1 (6 bases). Deletions cut 3 bases from V and 1 base from J, with 18 bases between. From germline, CDR1 is MGHRA and CDR2 YSYEKL. The CDR3 is 17 residues long. As DNA, the CDR3 is TGCGCCAGCAGCCACTCTGGAGCCGGGACACCGAACACTGAAGCTTTCTTT. It specifies CASSHSGAGTPNTEAFF.